This TCR beta chain comes out of a study of glioma-infiltrating T cells after dendritic cell vaccination. About the study: Glioblastoma patients came from Phase I and II dendritic cell vaccination trials. Autologous tumor lysate was loaded overnight onto monocyte-derived dendritic cells grown approximately 7 days with IL-4 and GM-CSF.

Assay used: immunoSEQ multiplex PCR; TCRdb lists only in-frame clones, some missing. Among about 49,000 clones listed, 85% were seen once. Remarks on this clone: What it recognizes is unknown.

Study-level findings and limits: Higher TCR clonality did not directly relate to longer survival. Estimated pretreatment TIL content predicted outcome after dendritic cell vaccination.

Germline CDR1 SEHNR, CDR2 FQNEAQ (reference sequence). The CDR3 contains 15 residues. V dropped 5 bases and J dropped 5 bases, with 19 bases sitting between them. The sample was blood, taken before dendritic cell vaccination. The origin of this receptor is a human donor with glioblastoma. The rearrangement joins TRBV7-9 to TRBJ2-7; perhaps TRBD1 as D (5 bases). CDR3 sequence (DNA): TGTGCCAGCAGCGGGCTGGGGCCTAGGGCCGACGAGCAGTACTTC. Amino acids: CASSGLGPRADEQYF.